The clone carrying this T cell receptor (beta chain) was observed a handful of times. Its antigen is undetermined. The data stem from a study of T-cell memory formation after mild COVID-19. Study-wide results and limits: Clones contracting day 15 to 85 were balanced CD4/CD8; later expanders leaned CD4+.

TCRdb reprocessed the 5' RACE reads with MiXCR, giving one entry per CDR3 protein. The sample records about 270,000 distinct CDR3 sequences, over 15% being singletons. Trimming removed 3 bases from V and 0 bases from J, with 11 bases in between. This CDR3 has 15 residues. The origin of this receptor is a man aged 18 to 30 who had mild COVID-19 (a few samples of this study predate the infection). Cell type and time point are not known. Source material: PBMCs or a T cell subset sorted from them (not recorded which). V gene TRBV12-3 or TRBV12-4 combines with J gene TRBJ1-1; D is ambiguous. Here the CDR3 reads CASSLWRGMNTEAFF. For the CDR3, the DNA is TGTGCCAGCAGTTTGTGGCGGGGAATGAACACTGAAGCTTTCTTT.